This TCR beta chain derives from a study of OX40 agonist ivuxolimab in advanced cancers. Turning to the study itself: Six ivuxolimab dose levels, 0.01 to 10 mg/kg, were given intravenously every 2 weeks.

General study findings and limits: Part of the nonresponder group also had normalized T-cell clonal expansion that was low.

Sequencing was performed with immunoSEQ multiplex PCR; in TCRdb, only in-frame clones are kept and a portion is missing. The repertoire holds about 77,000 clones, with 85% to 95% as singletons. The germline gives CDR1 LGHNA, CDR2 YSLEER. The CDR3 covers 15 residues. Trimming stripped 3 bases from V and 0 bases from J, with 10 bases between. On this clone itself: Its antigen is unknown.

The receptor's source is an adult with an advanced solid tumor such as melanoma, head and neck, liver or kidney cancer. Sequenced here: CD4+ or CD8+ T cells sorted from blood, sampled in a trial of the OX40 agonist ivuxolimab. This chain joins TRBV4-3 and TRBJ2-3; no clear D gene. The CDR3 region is CASSHAFTSTDTQYF. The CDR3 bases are TGCGCCAGCAGCCACGCGTTTACTAGCACAGATACGCAGTATTTT.